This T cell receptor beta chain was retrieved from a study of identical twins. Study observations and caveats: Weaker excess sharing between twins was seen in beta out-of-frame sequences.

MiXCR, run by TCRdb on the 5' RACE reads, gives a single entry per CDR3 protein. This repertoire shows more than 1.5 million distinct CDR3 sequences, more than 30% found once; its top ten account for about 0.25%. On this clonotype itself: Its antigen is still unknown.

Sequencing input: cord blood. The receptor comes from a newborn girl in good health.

The CDR3 loop is CSVLTGTGFPDTQYF. In DNA, the CDR3 is TGCAGCGTCCTCACCGGGACAGGGTTTCCAGATACGCAGTATTTT. The chain has TRBV29-1 and TRBJ2-3, with TRBD1 identical over 9 bases. Trimming took 6 bases from V and 4 from J; bases not matched to a gene: 11. Germline CDR1 SQVTM, CDR2 ANQGSEA. The CDR3 loop spans 15 amino acids.